These T cell receptor beta chains were read from a single sample in a study of blood T cell repertoires in COVID-19. Here immunoSEQ multiplex PCR was the method, and the copy in TCRdb shows in-frame clones only, minus some. The table records under 300,000 clones, 80% to 95% of them present only once. Sequenced material: PBMCs or T cells enriched from blood (not recorded which). The receptors derive from a woman under 30 who had recovered from COVID-19. Each CDR3 is given with its conserved first and last residue. Each record gives: J gene, V gene, clone size, D gene, CDR3 DNA, CDR3 protein. The D gene is left open where the match is weak. Clone size is given for some rows only: seen once, a few or many times, or a class if the clone is expanded.

J gene: TRBJ1-6
V gene: TRBV6-1
clone size: NA
D gene: TRBD1
CDR3 DNA: TGTGCCAGCAGTGAAGCTCCAGGGGGGTTCCCGGAGAACCCTCTCCACTTT
CDR3 protein: CASSEAPGGFPENPLHF

J gene: TRBJ1-1
V gene: TRBV5-1
clone size: once
D gene: TRBD1
CDR3 DNA: TGCGCCAGCAGCCCGCGGACAGGAACTGAAGCTTTCTTT
CDR3 protein: CASSPRTGTEAFF

J gene: TRBJ2-3
V gene: TRBV9
clone size: NA
D gene: NA
CDR3 DNA: TGTGCCAGCAGCGTATCCGCCCGGGGCACAGATACGCAGTATTTT
CDR3 protein: CASSVSARGTDTQYF

J gene: TRBJ1-2
V gene: TRBV7-7
clone size: NA
D gene: TRBD1
CDR3 DNA: TGTGCTAGCAGCTCATTCCGGGACAGCCCCTACTACACCTTC
CDR3 protein: CASSSFRDSPYYTF

J gene: TRBJ2-5
V gene: TRBV5-6
clone size: once
D gene: NA
CDR3 DNA: TGTGCCAGCAGCTTGGCTTTTGAGACCCAGTACTTC
CDR3 protein: CASSLAFETQYF

J gene: TRBJ1-2
V gene: TRBV27
clone size: NA
D gene: NA
CDR3 DNA: TGTGCCAGCAGTTTAGAGGGCAGCTATGGCTACACCTTC
CDR3 protein: CASSLEGSYGYTF

J gene: TRBJ1-2
V gene: TRBV12-3/TRBV12-4
clone size: NA
D gene: NA
CDR3 DNA: TGTGCCTCCTCCCCAGGGCGCGCTTATGGCTACACCTTC
CDR3 protein: CASSPGRAYGYTF

J gene: TRBJ2-2
V gene: TRBV10-1
clone size: NA
D gene: TRBD1
CDR3 DNA: TGCGCCAGCAGTGAGTCGGGCCGATCCCGGGACAGGGAAGACACCGGGGAGCTGTTTTTT
CDR3 protein: CASSESGRSRDREDTGELFF

J gene: TRBJ1-5
V gene: TRBV12-3/TRBV12-4
clone size: NA
D gene: TRBD1
CDR3 DNA: TGTGCCAGCAGTGTACAGGGGGATCAGCCCCAGCATTTT
CDR3 protein: CASSVQGDQPQHF

J gene: TRBJ1-4
V gene: TRBV13
clone size: NA
D gene: NA
CDR3 DNA: TGTGCCAGCAGCTCTTCGAATGAAAAACTGTTTTTT
CDR3 protein: CASSSSNEKLFF

J gene: TRBJ2-7
V gene: TRBV6-5
clone size: once
D gene: TRBD1
CDR3 DNA: TGTGCCAGCAGTTTCCTCCGGGACAGGGGGCTAGGCGAGCAGTACTTC
CDR3 protein: CASSFLRDRGLGEQYF

J gene: TRBJ2-3
V gene: TRBV7-9
clone size: NA
D gene: TRBD2
CDR3 DNA: TGTGCCAGCAGCCCAGGGAGGTCGGGGAGGGGCACAGATACGCAGTATTTT
CDR3 protein: CASSPGRSGRGTDTQYF

J gene: TRBJ1-6
V gene: TRBV10-3
clone size: NA
D gene: TRBD1
CDR3 DNA: TGTGCCATCAGTGCGACAGGGAACGGTAATTCACCCCTCCACTTT
CDR3 protein: CAISATGNGNSPLHF